This T cell receptor beta chain was retrieved from a study of cytomegalovirus exposure and HLA in healthy donors. About the study: Unique TCRs from HLA-typed donors, 75 million to 100 million of them, were held in an early data release. There were 300 to 400 genotyped donors. Of these, 75% to 85% fell in the genetic ancestry cluster associated with self-reported Caucasian donors.

Whole-study results and caveats: A reported reduction in N-insertions relative to the approximately 670-donor mean was seen in an Asian-associated ancestry cluster in a later analysis.

In the case of this clone: Antigen specificity is unknown.

The primer mix had 60 Vbeta and 13 Jbeta primers. As handled by the study authors: Approximately 11 million of roughly 81 million unique TCR beta chains were shared, per a later count. Clones were read by immunoSEQ multiplex PCR, and TCRdb kept only the in-frame ones, dropping some. For V, J and clone size, that table is used; D and trimming come from the DNA. This table holds more than 150,000 clones, about 75% found once. The CDR3 runs 13 residues. V lost 6 bases, J lost 0 bases, and 5 bases lay in between. The V gene's germline CDR1 is MNHNY and CDR2 SVGAGI (reference sequence). The sequence derives from a middle-aged woman in good health and CMV-seropositive. The V gene is TRBV6-6, the J gene TRBJ2-2; D is uncertain. The specimen sequenced was PBMCs. The CDR3 loop reads CASRSTNTGELFF. The CDR3, as DNA: TGTGCCAGCAGGAGTACGAACACCGGGGAGCTGTTTTTT.